One and the same sample provided the 20 T cell receptor beta chains below, sequenced in a study of blood T cell repertoires in COVID-19. Some clones are missing from TCRdb's copy, which holds only in-frame ones; the method was immunoSEQ multiplex PCR. Of 84,000 or so clones in the sample, roughly 78% are singletons; the top ten hold roughly 38%. Sequencing was done on a sample of peripheral blood. The receptors were sampled from a man between 60 and 70 years old with COVID-19, enrolled during active disease.

In this sample, this clone turned up a few times. This chain links TRBV24-1 with TRBJ2-1; 8 bases map to TRBD2. Unmatched junction bases numbered 5, after V lost 4 bases and J lost 7 bases. The CDR3 runs 14 residues. The germline V gene has CDR1 KGHDR and CDR2 SFDVKD. This CDR3 is CATSDPGGPNEQFF. The CDR3 bases are TGTGCCACCAGTGACCCGGGGGGGCCAAATGAGCAGTTCTTC.

This chain joins TRBV5-1 and TRBJ2-3; 13 bases agree with TRBD2. This CDR3 spans 18 amino acids. Germline values: CDR1 SGHRS, CDR2 YFSETQ. V was clipped by 3 bases and J by 0 bases; unmatched bases: 7. The CDR3 bases are TGCGCCAGCAGCTCCGGACTAGCGGGGGCCGGGAGCACAGATACGCAGTATTTT. Encoded protein: CASSSGLAGAGSTDTQYF.

This sequence joins TRBV5-1 and TRBJ2-3; TRBD2 might be the D (6 bases). The CDR3 runs 14 residues. Trimming stripped 0 bases from V and 4 bases from J, with 9 bases between. Germline lookup yields CDR1 SGHRS and CDR2 YFSETQ. As DNA, the CDR3 is TGCGCCAGCAGCTTGGCCGGGGGAGCAGATACGCAGTATTTT. It specifies CASSLAGGADTQYF.

The rearrangement joins TRBV28 to TRBJ2-5; the D is unclear. With 5 bases removed from V and 3 bases from J, the gap between germline ends came to 7 bases. CDR1 MDHEN and CDR2 SYDVKM come from the germline V gene. The CDR3 covers 12 residues. CDR3 in amino acids: CASSDSEETQYF. The CDR3 bases are TGTGCCAGCAGTGATTCGGAAGAGACCCAGTACTTC.

V is TRBV13 and J is TRBJ2-7, with 8 positions matching TRBD1. Trimming removed 4 bases from V and 6 bases from J; junction bases left unmatched: 8. CDR1 is PRHDT, CDR2 FYEKMQ, per germline (reference sequence). CDR3 length equals 14 residues. Here the CDR3 DNA reads TGTGCCAGCAGCTCCGGGACAGGTGATCGCGAGCAGTACTTC. The encoded protein is CASSSGTGDREQYF.

The chain uses TRBV11-2 and TRBJ2-1; weak D call: TRBD2 (6 bases). Germline V lookup: CDR1 SGHAT, CDR2 FQNNGV. V lost 0 bases to trimming and J lost 4 bases, with 19 bases between them. The CDR3 runs to 18 residues. The CDR3 spells CASSLDLKRATAYNEQFF. In DNA form, the CDR3 reads TGTGCCAGCAGCTTAGATCTCAAGCGGGCCACCGCTTACAATGAGCAGTTCTTC.

V usage is TRBV10-3 and J usage is TRBJ1-1, with D possibly matching TRBD1 (6 bases). The CDR3 sequence is 14 residues long. The germline V gene has CDR1 ENHRY and CDR2 SYGVKD. Trimming shortened V by 4 bases and J by 1 base, and 10 bases separated the two germline ends. The chain's CDR3 is CAISGQGPNTEAFF. The CDR3 nucleotides read TGTGCCATCAGTGGCCAGGGGCCGAACACTGAAGCTTTCTTT.

This clone has a handful of counts. The rearrangement joins TRBV29-1 to TRBJ2-5; 9 nucleotides align to TRBD1. Germline lookup yields CDR1 SQVTM and CDR2 ANQGSEA. This CDR3 contains 19 residues. The V segment lost 4 bases and the J segment 4 bases; nucleotides outside the gene matches: 22. This chain's CDR3 is CSVGVFLSDRGKRGETQYF. The DNA for the CDR3 is TGCAGCGTTGGAGTATTTCTATCGGACAGGGGAAAAAGAGGAGAGACCCAGTACTTC.

V and J are TRBV5-1 and TRBJ2-7; D is perhaps TRBD2 (5 bases). There are 14 residues in the CDR3. In germline, CDR1 is SGHRS, CDR2 YFSETQ. Trimming pared 0 bases from V and 5 bases from J, leaving 12 bases between. The CDR3 coding sequence is TGCGCCAGCAGCTTGGGTAGCGAACTAAACGAGCAGTACTTC. Residues: CASSLGSELNEQYF.

This chain uses TRBV29-1 with TRBJ2-3; D not resolved. Trimming shortened V by 7 bases and J by 2 bases, and 4 bases separated the two germline ends. This CDR3 has 10 residues. Germline lookup yields CDR1 SQVTM and CDR2 ANQGSEA. The DNA of the CDR3 is TGCAGCGCCCTCACAGATACGCAGTATTTT. Its protein product is CSALTDTQYF.

This clone was picked up a small number of times. This CDR3 is CASSLTGVSTDTQYF. CDR3 nucleotides: TGTGCCAGCAGCCTGACAGGGGTCTCCACAGATACGCAGTATTTT. V is TRBV7-2 and J is TRBJ2-3, with 8 bases that match TRBD1. This CDR3 has 15 amino acids. CDR1 and CDR2 from the germline V gene are SGHTA and FQGNSA. V lost 5 bases, J lost 2 bases, and 6 bases stayed unmatched.

The V gene is TRBV19, the J gene TRBJ2-1, with a tentative D call TRBD2 (5 bases). The CDR3 runs 16 residues. The germline V gene has CDR1 LNHDA and CDR2 SQIVND (reference sequence). Between the trimmed V and J ends, which lost 4 bases and 2 bases, there was a span of 15 bases. For the CDR3, the DNA is TGTGCCAGTAGTAGCCCTCTAGAGACTACCTACAATGAGCAGTTCTTC. Translated, it gives CASSSPLETTYNEQFF. The complete variable domain, with remaining parts taken from reference TRBV19 and TRBJ2-1, reads DGGITQSPKYLFRKEGQNVTLSCEQNLNHDAMYWYRQDPGQGLRLIYYSQIVNDFQKGDIAEGYSVSREKKESFPLTVTSAQKNPTAFYLCASSSPLETTYNEQFFGPGTRLTVL.

This chain uses TRBV15 with TRBJ2-7; 7 bases line up with TRBD1. The junction had 8 bases not matched to a gene; V was cut back by 0 bases and J by 0 bases. This CDR3 comprises 17 residues. Germline V gene lookup returns CDR1 LNHNV and CDR2 YYDKDF (reference sequence). The CDR3 DNA is TGTGCCACCAGCAGAGATAAGGGGGCGCGGAGCTCCTACGAGCAGTACTTC. It is translated as CATSRDKGARSSYEQYF.

V gene TRBV19 combines with J gene TRBJ1-2; D is undetermined. The V and J ends lost 5 bases and 7 bases respectively, with 20 bases between them. This CDR3 spans 15 amino acids. Germline V gives CDR1 LNHDA, CDR2 SQIVND (reference sequence). The CDR3 DNA follows: TGTGCCAGTAGTTCCCGGTCCGGAGGGTTAGGTGGCTACACCTTC. It codes for CASSSRSGGLGGYTF. Based on the CDR3 plus reference TRBV19 and TRBJ1-2, the full variable domain is DGGITQSPKYLFRKEGQNVTLSCEQNLNHDAMYWYRQDPGQGLRLIYYSQIVNDFQKGDIAEGYSVSREKKESFPLTVTSAQKNPTAFYLCASSSRSGGLGGYTFGSGTRLTVV.

The V and J genes are TRBV4-1 and TRBJ2-7, with TRBD2 as a possible D gene (6 bases). The CDR3 is 14 amino acids. CDR1 MGHRA and CDR2 YSYEKL come from the germline V gene. Trimming pared 6 bases from V and 2 bases from J, leaving 14 bases between. The CDR3 DNA sequence: TGCGCCAGCAGTGGGTGGGCGGGACCCTACGAGCAGTACTTC. It is translated as CASSGWAGPYEQYF.

The table lists this clone with a count of one. V is TRBV19 and J is TRBJ1-4, with 8 bases lining up with TRBD1. CDR1 is LNHDA, CDR2 SQIVND, per germline (reference sequence). This CDR3 is built from 12 residues. Trimming removed 5 bases from V and 12 bases from J; junction bases left unmatched: 5. CDR3 in DNA: TGTGCCAGTAGTCTACGACAGGGGCAACTGTTTTTT. Encoded protein: CASSLRQGQLFF.

This clone was found a few times. The rearrangement joins TRBV27 to TRBJ1-1, with TRBD1 matching 8 bases. V was clipped by 6 bases and J by 4 bases; unmatched bases: 7. The CDR3 covers 14 residues. Germline V gives CDR1 MNHEY, CDR2 SMNVEV (reference sequence). CDR3 residues: CASSPTGGVTEAFF. For the CDR3, the DNA is TGTGCCAGCAGCCCAACAGGGGGGGTCACTGAAGCTTTCTTT.

The chain recombines TRBV7-6 with TRBJ2-3; 13 nucleotides line up with TRBD2. Germline V gene lookup returns CDR1 SGHVS and CDR2 FNYEAQ. V lost 5 bases and J lost 4; bases outside the gene matches: 6. This CDR3 spans 16 amino acids. CDR3 bases: TGTGCCAGCAGCCGAACTAGCGGGAGGGCCGCAGATACGCAGTATTTT. Translation gives CASSRTSGRAADTQYF.

The V call is TRBV2, the J call TRBJ2-1; a possible D gene is TRBD2 (6 bases). The germline CDR1 and CDR2 sequences are SNHLY and FYNNEI. The CDR3 is made up of 13 amino acids. V lost 11 bases and J lost 8, with 19 bases in between. As DNA, the CDR3 is TGTGCCGTTACGGGACTCCCGGGGTATGAGCAGTTCTTC. Translating gives CAVTGLPGYEQFF.

The chain combines TRBV2 with TRBJ1-6; D is undetermined. This CDR3 is built from 16 residues. V dropped 5 bases and J dropped 3 bases, with 14 bases sitting between them. Germline-derived CDR1 and CDR2 are SNHLY and FYNNEI. The CDR3 bases are TGTGCCAGCAGTCCCTTTAGAGGGCTCTATAATTCACCCCTCCACTTT. Its translation: CASSPFRGLYNSPLHF.